These 21 T cell receptor beta chains share one sample of origin, sequenced in a study of T cells in Graves' hyperthyroidism and ophthalmopathy (dated by TCRdb to the late 2010s). Libraries were made using multiplex PCR. The sequencer was an Illumina HiSeq 2000. The TCR beta CDR3 regions were amplified from RNA transcripts. A first-round RT-PCR of the TCR CDR3 used the HTBI primer set with the Qiagen OneStep RT-PCR kit. TCRdb reprocessing: public reads trimmed at Q25 with fastp, clones called with MiXCR, in-frame beta chains kept. Rows with one shared CDR3 protein collapse into an entry with the most common genes and DNA. Recorded for this sample are a few hundred thousand distinct CDR3 sequences; roughly an eighth of them occurred a single time. The ten top clones hold more than 4.5% of the sample. The sample comprised blood. These receptors all come from a woman aged 18-29 years with Graves' hyperthyroidism.

In this sample, this clonotype turned up many times. The V call is TRBV6-6, the J call TRBJ2-1; D is possibly TRBD1 (6 bases). This CDR3 is built from 14 residues. Germline CDR1 and CDR2: MNHNY and SVGAGI (reference sequence). Deletions cut 2 bases from V and 8 bases from J, with 13 bases between. The CDR3 coding sequence is TGTGCCAGCAGTTACGGGCAGGGGAAATATGAGCAGTTCTTC. It translates to CASSYGQGKYEQFF.

At least ten counts were recorded for this clonotype. The rearrangement uses TRBV2 and TRBJ2-7, with D unresolved. The ends were cut back, 3 bases at V and 6 bases at J, with 6 bases in the middle. The CDR3 extends over 11 amino acids. From germline, CDR1 is SNHLY and CDR2 FYNNEI. The CDR3 reads CASSDRVEQYF. CDR3 nucleotides: TGTGCCAGCAGTGATCGGGTCGAGCAGTACTTC.

The V and J genes are TRBV20-1 and TRBJ2-1; 8 nucleotides line up with TRBD2. Germline CDR1 and CDR2: DFQATT and SNEGSKA (reference sequence). The V segment lost 6 bases and the J segment 7 bases; nucleotides outside the gene matches: 8. This CDR3 is 13 amino acids long. In nucleotides, the CDR3 is TGCAGTGCCCCAGGACTAGCTTGGAATGAGCAGTTCTTC. Translated: CSAPGLAWNEQFF.

J is TRBJ2-7 and V is TRBV30; D gene unclear. CDR3 length equals 13 residues. Per germline, CDR1 GTSNPN and CDR2 SVGIG (reference sequence). Between the trimmed V and J ends, which lost 1 base and 3 bases, there was a span of 10 bases. CDR3 loop: CAWSENVNYEQYF. Here the CDR3 DNA reads TGTGCCTGGAGTGAGAACGTCAACTACGAGCAGTACTTC.

This clonotype appeared a few times. The chain combines TRBV7-6 with TRBJ2-2, with TRBD2 matching 12 bases. CDR3 length: 17 amino acids. Trimming took 1 base from V and 5 from J; bases not matched to a gene: 5. Germline-derived CDR1 and CDR2 are SGHVS and FNYEAQ. The DNA for the CDR3 is TGTGCCAGCAGCTTAGAGACTAGCGGGAGTCGGACCGGGGAGCTGTTTTTT. It yields the protein CASSLETSGSRTGELFF.

The CDR3 is CASSFMGDAEAFF. Written as DNA, the CDR3 is TGTGCCAGCAGCTTTATGGGGGACGCTGAAGCTTTCTTT. This chain joins TRBV7-8 and TRBJ1-1, with D tentatively TRBD1 (5 bases). The V and J ends lost 3 bases and 6 bases respectively, with 11 bases between them. The CDR3 is made up of 13 amino acids. The germline V gene has CDR1 SGHVS and CDR2 FQNEAQ. Full variable domain (outside the CDR3, taken from reference TRBV7-8 and TRBJ1-1): GAGVSQSPRYKVAKRGQDVALRCDPISGHVSLFWYQQALGQGPEFLTYFQNEAQLDKSGLPSDRFFAERPEGSVSTLKIQRTQQEDSAVYLCASSFMGDAEAFFGQGTRLTVV.

Ten or more counts support this clonotype. The chain combines TRBV20-1 with TRBJ1-5, with 9 bases matching TRBD1. The CDR3 sequence is 15 residues long. The germline CDR1 and CDR2 sequences are DFQATT and SNEGSKA (reference sequence). The trim removed 6 bases at V and 0 bases at J, leaving 6 bases unmatched. CDR3 loop: CSATQGADSNQPQHF. The CDR3 DNA reads as TGCAGTGCGACACAGGGGGCGGATAGCAATCAGCCCCAGCATTTT.

In its sample, this clonotype was seen many times. The genes are TRBV6-2 or TRBV6-3 and TRBJ2-7; 7 bases align to TRBD2. The junction had 4 bases not matched to a gene; V was cut back by 5 bases and J by 3 bases. The CDR3 has 13 amino acids. Germline V CDR1 and CDR2: MNHEY, SVGEGT. As DNA, the CDR3 is TGTGCCAGCAGTATCCGGGACTACTACGAGCAGTACTTC. Translating gives CASSIRDYYEQYF.

This clonotype was detected only a few times. The chain recombines TRBV12-3 or TRBV12-4 with TRBJ2-3; 7 nucleotides align to TRBD2. The CDR3 sequence is 15 residues long. With 5 bases clipped from V and 4 bases from J, the junction kept 9 bases outside the gene matches. CDR3: CASSKGLRFADTQYF. The DNA of the CDR3 is TGTGCCAGCAGTAAGGGACTACGGTTCGCAGATACGCAGTATTTT.

This clonotype was counted only a few times. The chain is built from TRBV6-5 and TRBJ2-5; D may be TRBD2 (5 bases). CDR1 and CDR2 (germline): MNHEY, SVGAGI. Trimming shortened V by 0 bases and J by 4 bases, and 12 bases separated the two germline ends. This CDR3 has 15 amino acids. CDR3 DNA: TGTGCCAGCAGTTACTCGGACGAGGGCGGAGAGACCCAGTACTTC. Protein product: CASSYSDEGGETQYF.

The gene calls are TRBV5-4 and TRBJ1-1; D call uncertain. V lost 4 bases and J lost 1, with 17 bases in between. This CDR3 has 16 amino acids. Germline V gene sequence: CDR1 SGHNT, CDR2 YYREEE (reference sequence). The CDR3 nucleotides read TGTGCCAGCAGCCGGACGAACAGAGCCCGGAACACTGAAGCTTTCTTT. It yields the protein CASSRTNRARNTEAFF.

This clonotype appeared a few times. The rearrangement uses TRBV7-2 and TRBJ2-2; 9 bases are shared with TRBD1. The trim removed 5 bases at V and 6 bases at J, leaving 7 bases unmatched. This CDR3 region has 15 residues. CDR1 is SGHTA and CDR2 is FQGNSA in the germline V gene. DNA for the CDR3: TGTGCCAGCAGCAAAGACAGGGGGTGGGCCGGGGAGCTGTTTTTT. This gives the protein CASSKDRGWAGELFF.

About this clonotype: A clone one base away is much larger, so this may be a read error. The chain combines TRBV5-1 with TRBJ1-1, with a possible D match to TRBD1 (6 bases). CDR3 length: 14 residues. Germline loops: CDR1 SGHRS, CDR2 YFSETQ. In DNA form, the CDR3 reads TGCGCCAGCAGCGGAGGACAGATGAACACTGAAGCTTCCTTT. Translating gives CASSGGQMNTEASF.

At least ten counts were recorded for this clonotype. The CDR3: CASSQSLDNYEQYF. As DNA, the CDR3 is TGCGCCAGCAGCCAGTCCCTTGATAACTACGAGCAGTACTTC. This rearrangement joins TRBV4-3 to TRBJ2-7; D is unclear. There are 14 residues in the CDR3. V was cut by 3 bases and J by 3 bases, with 12 bases left in between. Germline-derived CDR1 and CDR2 are LGHNA and YSLEER.

In its sample, this clonotype was seen many times. For the CDR3, the DNA is TGCAGTGCTAGAGATCGACTGAATAGCAATCAGCCCCAGCATTTT. Its protein product is CSARDRLNSNQPQHF. This rearrangement joins TRBV20-1 to TRBJ1-5; D unresolved. The CDR3 sequence is 15 residues long. Trimming stripped 0 bases from V and 0 bases from J, with 9 bases between. CDR1 DFQATT and CDR2 SNEGSKA come from the germline V gene (reference sequence).

This clonotype has ten or more counts. This chain links TRBV28 with TRBJ2-7; the match to TRBD1 covers 8 bases. Germline V gene data show CDR1 as MDHEN and CDR2 as SYDVKM. The CDR3 length is 14 residues. With 2 bases clipped from V and 5 bases from J, the junction kept 5 bases outside the gene matches. The CDR3 sequence is CASSLHRGENEQYF. CDR3 DNA: TGTGCCAGCAGTTTACACAGGGGGGAGAACGAGCAGTACTTC.

This clonotype was observed at least ten times. The genes are TRBV7-2 and TRBJ2-1; D uncertain. This CDR3 is 14 amino acids long. V gave up 1 base and J gave up 4 bases, with 8 bases separating them. The germline V gene has CDR1 SGHTA and CDR2 FQGNSA. CDR3: CASSLVYQYNEQFF. The CDR3 region has the DNA TGTGCCAGCAGCTTAGTCTACCAGTACAATGAGCAGTTCTTC. Full variable domain (rest looked up from reference TRBV7-2 and TRBJ2-1): GAGVSQSPSNKVTEKGKDVELRCDPISGHTALYWYRQSLGQGLEFLIYFQGNSAPDKSGLPSDRFSAERTGGSVSTLTIQRTQQEDSAVYLCASSLVYQYNEQFFGPGTRLTVL.

This clonotype was seen at least ten times. This sequence joins TRBV6-2 or TRBV6-3 and TRBJ2-7, with 10 bases that match TRBD1. This CDR3 region has 14 residues. The junction had 3 bases not matched to a gene; V was cut back by 6 bases and J by 1 base. Per the germline V gene, CDR1 is MNHEY and CDR2 is SVGEGT. DNA for the CDR3: TGTGCCAGCAGAAGGACAGGGGGATCCTACGAGCAGTACTTC. It is translated as CASRRTGGSYEQYF.

This clonotype showed up many times. The DNA of the CDR3 is TGTGCCAGCAGCTTAGGGGGGGGAGCGATATACGAGCAGTACTTC. It encodes CASSLGGGAIYEQYF. The J gene is TRBJ2-7, the V gene TRBV7-2, with TRBD2 matching 7 bases. V was clipped by 1 base and J by 4 bases; unmatched bases: 7. The germline V gene encodes CDR1 SGHTA and CDR2 FQGNSA. This CDR3 spans 15 amino acids.

This clonotype was detected ten times or more. This chain links TRBV7-9 with TRBJ2-6; D perhaps matches TRBD1 (6 bases). Germline CDR1 is SEHNR and CDR2 is FQNEAQ (reference sequence). The CDR3 is made up of 19 amino acids. With 4 bases removed from V and 2 bases from J, the gap between germline ends came to 21 bases. CDR3 nucleotides: TGTGCCAGCAGCTCGGCGCTTGGGGGCGTTGGTCCTGGGGCCAACGTCCTGACTTTC. Translation gives CASSSALGGVGPGANVLTF.

This clonotype was counted ten times or more. This rearrangement joins TRBV2 to TRBJ2-5, with D tentatively TRBD1 (6 bases). V dropped 7 bases and J dropped 1 base, with 16 bases sitting between them. The CDR3 spans 15 residues. Germline loops: CDR1 SNHLY, CDR2 FYNNEI. CDR3 sequence (DNA): TGTGCCAGCACCTCTGCCGGGACAAGCCAAGAGACCCAGTACTTC. It yields the protein CASTSAGTSQETQYF.